This TCR beta chain was captured in a study of graft-versus-host responses after intestinal transplantation. TCRdb keeps only in-frame clones here, not all; method: immunoSEQ multiplex PCR. This sample yields more than 20,000 clones, of which roughly 89% are seen a single time; under 6.5% belongs to the top ten. Trimming removed 5 bases from V and 2 bases from J, with 29 bases in between. Germline-derived CDR1 and CDR2 are MNHEY and SMNVEV (reference sequence). This CDR3 is built from 20 residues. This specimen was PBMCs, taken around 68 days after intestinal transplantation. The TCR was taken from a human patient who received an intestinal transplant, so some T cells may come from the graft donor. The chain links TRBV27 to TRBJ2-3; D may correspond to TRBD1 or TRBD2 (5 bases each). CDR3 sequence: CASSPIAGTEEDPNTDTQYF. The DNA for the CDR3 is TGTGCCAGCAGTCCTATTGCTGGGACGGAGGAGGATCCGAACACAGATACGCAGTATTTT.